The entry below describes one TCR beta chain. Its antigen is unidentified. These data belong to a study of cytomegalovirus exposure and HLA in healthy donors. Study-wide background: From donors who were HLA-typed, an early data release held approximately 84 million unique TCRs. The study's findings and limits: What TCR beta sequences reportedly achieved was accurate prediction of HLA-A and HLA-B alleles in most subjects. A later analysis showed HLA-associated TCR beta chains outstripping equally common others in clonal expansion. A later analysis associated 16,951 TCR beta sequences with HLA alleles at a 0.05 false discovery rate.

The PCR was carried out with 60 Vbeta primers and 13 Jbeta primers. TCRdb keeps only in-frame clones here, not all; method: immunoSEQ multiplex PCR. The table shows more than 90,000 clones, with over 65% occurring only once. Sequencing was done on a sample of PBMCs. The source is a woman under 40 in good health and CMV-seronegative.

The CDR3 DNA follows: TGTGCCAGCAGTTGGGGACTAGCTAATGAGCAGTTCTTC. Translating gives CASSWGLANEQFF. This chain uses TRBV27 with TRBJ2-1, with 9 nucleotides matching TRBD2. CDR3 length: 13 amino acids. Germline V gene lookup returns CDR1 MNHEY and CDR2 SMNVEV (reference sequence). Trimming removed 4 bases from V and 7 bases from J; junction bases left unmatched: 2.